This TCR beta chain was obtained from a study of graft-versus-host responses after intestinal transplantation. Points from the study as a whole: Graft-donor T cell macrochimerism coincided with high graft-versus-host to host-versus-graft clonal ratios in allografts. After transplant, early declines in HvG clones were associated with peak levels of circulating GvH clones.

Data came from immunoSEQ multiplex PCR; TCRdb stores just in-frame clones and leaves some out. Seen here are around 64,000 clones, 90% to 95% observed once, and the top ten hold 0.38%. V lost 2 bases, J lost 9 bases, and 15 bases stayed unmatched. The germline V gene encodes CDR1 SGHTA and CDR2 FQGNSA. This CDR3 spans 16 amino acids. This clone is a singleton in its sample. Its antigen is unknown. The sample in question was unstimulated CD4+ T cells sorted from spleen or lymph node cells, obtained before transplant. The sequence derives from a human donor who was the organ donor for an intestinal transplant. The chain is built from TRBV7-2 and TRBJ1-1; 7 bases align to TRBD1. In nucleotides, the CDR3 is TGTGCCAGCAGCTTAACAGGCGGCGGGCAGGGGGTGAAAGCTTTCTTT. Its protein product is CASSLTGGGQGVKAFF.